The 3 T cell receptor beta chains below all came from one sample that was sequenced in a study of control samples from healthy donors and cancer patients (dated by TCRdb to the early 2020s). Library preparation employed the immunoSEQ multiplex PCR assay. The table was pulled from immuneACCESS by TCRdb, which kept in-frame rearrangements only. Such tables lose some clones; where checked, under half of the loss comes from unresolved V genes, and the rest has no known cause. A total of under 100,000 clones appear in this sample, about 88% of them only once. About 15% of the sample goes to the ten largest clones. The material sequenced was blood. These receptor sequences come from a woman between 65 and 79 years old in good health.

The CDR3 coding sequence is TGTGCCAGCAGCCGAACAAGGGACAGGGGCACTGAAGCTTTCTTT. Its translation: CASSRTRDRGTEAFF. The rearrangement links TRBV3-1 (or the pseudogene TRBV3-2) to TRBJ1-1; 10 bases align to TRBD1. CDR1 and CDR2 from the germline V gene are LGHDT and YNNKEL (reference sequence). Unmatched junction bases numbered 6, after V lost 4 bases and J lost 4 bases. CDR3 length equals 15 residues.

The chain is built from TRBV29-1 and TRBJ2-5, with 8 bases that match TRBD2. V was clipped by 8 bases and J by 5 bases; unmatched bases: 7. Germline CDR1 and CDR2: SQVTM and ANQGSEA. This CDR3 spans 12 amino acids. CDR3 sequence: CSTGGGRETQYF. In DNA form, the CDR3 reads TGCAGCACCGGCGGGGGGCGGGAGACCCAGTACTTC.

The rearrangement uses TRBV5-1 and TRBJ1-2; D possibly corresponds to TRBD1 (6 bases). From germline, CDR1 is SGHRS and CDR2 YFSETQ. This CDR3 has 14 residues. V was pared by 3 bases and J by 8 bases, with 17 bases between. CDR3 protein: CASSYTGQHIGYTF. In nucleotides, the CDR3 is TGCGCCAGCAGCTATACCGGACAGCATATCGGCTACACCTTC.